The TCR beta chain under discussion was sequenced for a study of cytomegalovirus exposure and HLA in healthy donors. General observations from the study: While the bulk of TCR sequences proved rare, some public TCRs turned up in many donors.

The V gene end was trimmed by 2 bases and the J gene end by 4 bases; junction bases not matched to a gene: 8. The CDR3 length is 16 residues. Germline lookup yields CDR1 SEHNR and CDR2 FQNEAQ (reference sequence). With 60 Vbeta and 13 Jbeta primers, the PCR was carried out. Assay used: immunoSEQ multiplex PCR; TCRdb lists only in-frame clones, some missing. Among about 140,000 clones, about 84% were seen once, and the ten largest hold about 2.4%. As concerns this clone: The antigen remains undetermined.

The chain combines TRBV7-9 with TRBJ2-3; 8 positions agree with TRBD1. The sequencing input was PBMCs. The receptor's source is a woman aged 18-35 years in good health and CMV-seropositive. CDR3 sequence (DNA): TGTGCCAGCAGCTTAAGGACAGGGAGGCTCTCAGATACGCAGTATTTT. The encoded protein is CASSLRTGRLSDTQYF.